This T cell receptor (beta chain) was recorded in a study of identical twins. The V gene lost 3 bases and the J gene lost 0 bases, with 12 bases spanning the gap. Germline V CDR1 and CDR2: SGHRS, YFSETQ. The length of the CDR3 is 16 residues. Each CDR3 protein gets one entry after TCRdb re-called the 5' RACE reads with MiXCR. The table lists 700,000 or so distinct CDR3 sequences, roughly 20% of them singletons, with 4% to 5.5% in the top ten. Healthy Caucasians supplied all donations. Another study also made use of these data, one on T cells expressing NK-cell markers.

Source material: PBMCs. The clonotype originates from a woman aged 18 to 35 in good health. The chain uses TRBV5-1 and TRBJ2-2; a weak D match, TRBD2 (5 bases). The CDR3 bases are TGCGCCAGCAGCTCGGACGGACTGACGAACACCGGGGAGCTGTTTTTT. Translated, it gives CASSSDGLTNTGELFF.